This T cell receptor (beta chain) was obtained from a study of Tregs in tolerant kidney transplant recipients. Unstimulated regulatory T cells (CD4+CD25+CD127-), CD4+CD25- non-regulatory cells, CD4 and CD8 cells were FACS-sorted from thawed PBMCs. TCRdb keeps only in-frame clones here, not all; method: immunoSEQ multiplex PCR. The data show nearly 95,000 clones, with 93% seen just once and 0.46% held by the top ten. The V segment lost 5 bases and the J segment 7 bases; nucleotides outside the gene matches: 11. Germline values: CDR1 SGHVS, CDR2 FQNEAQ. This CDR3 spans 17 amino acids. To note about this clone: Its antigen is unidentified.

Study-level results: In tolerant patients, donor-specific Tregs outgrew total Tregs, suggesting antigen-driven expansion.

The origin of this receptor is a human donor who received a combined kidney and bone marrow transplant. The sample here was CD4+ T cells from blood, taken before the transplant. The chain employs TRBV7-8 and TRBJ2-5, with 15 bases lining up with TRBD2. The chain's CDR3 is CASSPEGLAGGRGTQYF. For the CDR3, the DNA is TGTGCCAGCAGCCCTGAAGGACTAGCGGGGGGGCGAGGGACCCAGTACTTC.